This is a list of T cell receptor beta chains from one sample in a study of T cell changes during pregnancy in multiple sclerosis. Generated by immunoSEQ multiplex PCR, the TCRdb table keeps only in-frame clones and is missing some. The repertoire holds 90,000 to 150,000 clones, with over 85% as singletons. The source material was peripheral blood, sampled before pregnancy. The receptors stem from a female donor with multiple sclerosis, enrolled in a pregnancy study. Both conserved end residues are part of each CDR3. Fields, in order: CDR3 protein, CDR3 DNA, V gene, clone size, J gene, D gene. D genes are given only for firm matches. Expanded clones get a size class; other rows say once, few or many, or leave the size out.

CDR3 protein: CASSPSSANTEAFF; CDR3 DNA: TGCGCCAGCAGCCCGTCAAGCGCGAACACTGAAGCTTTCTTT; V gene: TRBV4-1; clone size: -; J gene: TRBJ1-1; D gene: -
CDR3 protein: CASSFRVGSYEQYF; CDR3 DNA: TGTGCCAGCAGTTTTCGGGTAGGCTCCTACGAGCAGTACTTC; V gene: TRBV27; clone size: once; J gene: TRBJ2-7; D gene: -
CDR3 protein: CASSPEHRGGAGANVLTF; CDR3 DNA: TGTGCCAGTAGTCCCGAGCATCGAGGGGGCGCTGGGGCCAACGTCCTGACTTTC; V gene: TRBV19; clone size: -; J gene: TRBJ2-6; D gene: TRBD1
CDR3 protein: CASSSQGAQGANVLTF; CDR3 DNA: TGTGCCAGCAGCTCACAGGGGGCGCAGGGGGCCAACGTCCTGACTTTC; V gene: TRBV7-3; clone size: -; J gene: TRBJ2-6; D gene: TRBD1
CDR3 protein: CASSSHRTSATYEQYF; CDR3 DNA: TGTGCCAGCAGTTCCCATAGGACTAGCGCAACGTACGAGCAGTACTTC; V gene: TRBV28; clone size: -; J gene: TRBJ2-7; D gene: TRBD2
CDR3 protein: CASSMGQGAGEQYF; CDR3 DNA: TGTGCCAGCAGTATGGGACAGGGGGCTGGCGAGCAGTACTTC; V gene: TRBV27; clone size: -; J gene: TRBJ2-7; D gene: TRBD1
CDR3 protein: CASSFTGAPDPYEQYF; CDR3 DNA: TGTGCCAGCAGCTTTACAGGGGCCCCCGACCCCTACGAGCAGTACTTC; V gene: TRBV7-9; clone size: -; J gene: TRBJ2-7; D gene: TRBD1
CDR3 protein: CASSTSGPPYEQYF; CDR3 DNA: TGTGCCAGCAGTACTAGCGGGCCGCCCTACGAGCAGTACTTC; V gene: TRBV28; clone size: -; J gene: TRBJ2-7; D gene: TRBD2
CDR3 protein: CASTPIEGNTIYF; CDR3 DNA: TGTGCCAGTACCCCGATAGAGGGAAACACCATATATTTT; V gene: TRBV19; clone size: few; J gene: TRBJ1-3; D gene: -
CDR3 protein: CASGLVTSGSYNEQFF; CDR3 DNA: TGTGCTAGTGGTTTGGTAACTAGCGGGTCATACAATGAGCAGTTCTTC; V gene: TRBV12-5; clone size: -; J gene: TRBJ2-1; D gene: TRBD2
CDR3 protein: CAIEEGFGTDTQYF; CDR3 DNA: TGTGCCATCGAGGAGGGGTTCGGCACAGATACGCAGTATTTT; V gene: TRBV10-3; clone size: -; J gene: TRBJ2-3; D gene: -
CDR3 protein: CASSEERTGADQPQHF; CDR3 DNA: TGTGCCAGCAGTGAAGAGAGGACAGGGGCTGATCAGCCCCAGCATTTT; V gene: TRBV2; clone size: -; J gene: TRBJ1-5; D gene: TRBD1
CDR3 protein: CASSLQGVGNTIYF; CDR3 DNA: TGTGCCAGCAGTCTACAGGGGGTCGGAAACACCATATATTTT; V gene: TRBV27; clone size: -; J gene: TRBJ1-3; D gene: TRBD1
CDR3 protein: CASRAGESSPLHF; CDR3 DNA: TGTGCCAGCAGAGCAGGGGAAAGTTCACCCCTCCACTTT; V gene: TRBV6-5; clone size: -; J gene: TRBJ1-6; D gene: -
CDR3 protein: CASSPGGSPRTDTQYF; CDR3 DNA: TGTGCCAGCAGCCCAGGGGGGAGCCCGCGTACAGATACGCAGTATTTT; V gene: TRBV14; clone size: -; J gene: TRBJ2-3; D gene: -
CDR3 protein: CASALPGLAGYNEQFF; CDR3 DNA: TGTGCCAGCGCCCTTCCCGGACTAGCGGGATACAATGAGCAGTTCTTC; V gene: TRBV18; clone size: -; J gene: TRBJ2-1; D gene: TRBD2
CDR3 protein: CASSFPGLGYEQYF; CDR3 DNA: TGTGCCAGCAGTTTCCCCGGTCTAGGCTACGAGCAGTACTTC; V gene: TRBV28; clone size: -; J gene: TRBJ2-7; D gene: -
CDR3 protein: CAISEDKGPQETQYF; CDR3 DNA: TGTGCCATCAGTGAGGACAAGGGGCCTCAAGAGACCCAGTACTTC; V gene: TRBV10-3; clone size: once; J gene: TRBJ2-5; D gene: -
CDR3 protein: CASSLQEAGTEAFF; CDR3 DNA: TGTGCCAGCAGCTTGCAGGAAGCGGGCACTGAAGCTTTCTTT; V gene: TRBV5-4; clone size: -; J gene: TRBJ1-1; D gene: -
CDR3 protein: CASSSGGGGLHEQFF; CDR3 DNA: TGTGCCAGCAGTTCCGGCGGGGGAGGGTTGCATGAGCAGTTCTTC; V gene: TRBV28; clone size: -; J gene: TRBJ2-1; D gene: TRBD2
CDR3 protein: CASSQDGNSGSYSYEQYF; CDR3 DNA: TGCGCCAGCAGCCAAGACGGGAATTCCGGGTCATACTCCTACGAGCAGTACTTC; V gene: TRBV4-1; clone size: -; J gene: TRBJ2-7; D gene: -
CDR3 protein: CASSQDSAGGIAGYTF; CDR3 DNA: TGCGCCAGCAGCCAAGATTCGGCAGGGGGCATTGCTGGCTACACCTTC; V gene: TRBV4-1; clone size: -; J gene: TRBJ1-2; D gene: TRBD1
CDR3 protein: CASSLGQGSTEAFF; CDR3 DNA: TGTGCCAGCAGCCTAGGACAGGGGAGCACTGAAGCTTTCTTT; V gene: TRBV7-9; clone size: -; J gene: TRBJ1-1; D gene: TRBD1
CDR3 protein: CASTADSRSYGYTF; CDR3 DNA: TGTGCCAGCACCGCGGACAGTCGTTCCTATGGCTACACCTTC; V gene: TRBV28; clone size: -; J gene: TRBJ1-2; D gene: -
CDR3 protein: CASRSGRPGELFF; CDR3 DNA: TGTGCCAGTAGGAGCGGGAGACCTGGGGAGCTGTTTTTT; V gene: TRBV19; clone size: -; J gene: TRBJ2-2; D gene: TRBD2
CDR3 protein: CASSLGTGIMNTEAFF; CDR3 DNA: TGTGCCAGCAGTTTAGGGACAGGAATCATGAACACTGAAGCTTTCTTT; V gene: TRBV27; clone size: -; J gene: TRBJ1-1; D gene: TRBD1
CDR3 protein: CASSAGTAYSNQPQHF; CDR3 DNA: TGTGCCAGTAGTGCCGGGACAGCCTATAGCAATCAGCCCCAGCATTTT; V gene: TRBV19; clone size: -; J gene: TRBJ1-5; D gene: TRBD1
CDR3 protein: CASSPWTGASGNTIYF; CDR3 DNA: TGTGCCAGCAGCCCTTGGACAGGTGCCTCTGGAAACACCATATATTTT; V gene: TRBV11-1; clone size: -; J gene: TRBJ1-3; D gene: TRBD1
CDR3 protein: CASSLNRGWPYEQYF; CDR3 DNA: TGTGCCAGCAGTTTAAACAGGGGATGGCCCTACGAGCAGTACTTC; V gene: TRBV27; clone size: once; J gene: TRBJ2-7; D gene: TRBD1
CDR3 protein: CASSVGLTDTQYF; CDR3 DNA: TGTGCCAGCAGCGTTGGCCTCACAGATACGCAGTATTTT; V gene: TRBV9; clone size: -; J gene: TRBJ2-3; D gene: -
CDR3 protein: CASSLGGLQGPQHF; CDR3 DNA: TGTGCCAGCAGCCTAGGGGGTCTTCAGGGGCCCCAGCATTTT; V gene: TRBV27; clone size: -; J gene: TRBJ1-5; D gene: -
CDR3 protein: CASARDSGTEAFF; CDR3 DNA: TGTGCCAGCGCCAGGGATTCGGGCACTGAAGCTTTCTTT; V gene: TRBV6-4; clone size: once; J gene: TRBJ1-1; D gene: -
CDR3 protein: CAWSIYVRSSYNEQFF; CDR3 DNA: TGTGCCTGGAGTATTTACGTAAGGAGCTCCTACAATGAGCAGTTCTTC; V gene: TRBV30; clone size: -; J gene: TRBJ2-1; D gene: -
CDR3 protein: CASSFTSGNTEAFF; CDR3 DNA: TGTGCCAGCAGCTTTACGTCAGGGAACACTGAAGCTTTCTTT; V gene: TRBV5-4; clone size: -; J gene: TRBJ1-1; D gene: -